The clone carrying this T cell receptor beta chain appeared many times. Deletions cut 4 bases from V and 8 bases from J, with 6 bases between. The CDR3 is made up of 10 amino acids. Germline-derived CDR1 and CDR2 are SQVTM and ANQGSEA. Time point here: pre-sensitization, week 0. The sample's treatment: therapeutic diphenylcyclopropenone sensitization with weekly scalp DPC. The sample comes from a study of human T cells and chemical hapten exposure. Under the authors' procedure: Counting gave a median of 95,638 TCRs per sample, with values ranging from 23,224 to 690,600. In TCRdb, the RACE reads were re-called with MiXCR into one record per CDR3 protein. TCRdb assigned the V and J calls; the authors' analysis was not used. The sample lists 99,000 or so distinct CDR3 sequences; 10% to 12% were seen once.

Material: whole blood, obtained in connection with sensitization to the hapten diphenylcyclopropenone (DPC). This TCR came from a woman in her fifties or sixties with alopecia areata. Some clones in this sample may be carry-over from other donors' samples. V gene TRBV29-1 combines with J gene TRBJ2-1, with D perhaps matching TRBD1 or TRBD2 (5 bases each). The CDR3 coding sequence is TGCAGCGTTGGGGGGTATGAGCAGTTCTTC. Translating it yields CSVGGYEQFF.